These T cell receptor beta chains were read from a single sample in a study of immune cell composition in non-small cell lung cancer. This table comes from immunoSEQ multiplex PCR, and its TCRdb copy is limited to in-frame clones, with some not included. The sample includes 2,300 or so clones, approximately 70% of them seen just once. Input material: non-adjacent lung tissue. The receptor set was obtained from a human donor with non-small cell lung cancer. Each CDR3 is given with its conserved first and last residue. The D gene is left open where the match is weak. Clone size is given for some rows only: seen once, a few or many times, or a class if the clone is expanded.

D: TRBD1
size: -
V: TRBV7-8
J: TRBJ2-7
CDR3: CASSQDRVRYEQYF
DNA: TGTGCCAGCAGCCAGGACAGGGTTCGGTACGAGCAGTACTTC

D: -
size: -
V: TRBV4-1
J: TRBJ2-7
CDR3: CASSQIPAGSYEQYF
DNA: TGCGCCAGCAGCCAAATCCCGGCAGGCTCCTACGAGCAGTACTTC

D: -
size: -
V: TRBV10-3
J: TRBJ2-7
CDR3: CAIRSLPTGTIDSYEQYF
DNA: TGTGCCATCAGATCCCTTCCGACCGGGACAATTGACTCCTACGAGCAGTACTTC

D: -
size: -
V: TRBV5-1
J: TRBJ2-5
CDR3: CASSHYGGLQETQYF
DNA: TGCGCCAGCAGCCATTACGGGGGTCTCCAAGAGACCCAGTACTTC

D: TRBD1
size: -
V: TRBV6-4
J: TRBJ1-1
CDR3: CASIGTGEMNTEAFF
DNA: TGTGCCAGCATCGGGACAGGGGAGATGAACACTGAAGCTTTCTTT

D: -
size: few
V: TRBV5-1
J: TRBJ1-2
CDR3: CASSRGTPDGYTF
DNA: TGCGCCAGCAGCAGGGGGACCCCGGATGGCTACACCTTC

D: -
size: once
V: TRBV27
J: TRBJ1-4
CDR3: CASSLYSAGRDEKLFF
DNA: TGTGCCAGCAGCCTATACTCCGCAGGGAGGGATGAAAAACTGTTTTTT

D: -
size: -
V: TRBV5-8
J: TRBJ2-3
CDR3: CASSLGFTSTDTQYF
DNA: TGTGCCAGCAGCTTGGGGTTCACTAGCACAGATACGCAGTATTTT

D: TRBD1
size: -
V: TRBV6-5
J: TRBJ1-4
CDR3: CASSYSNRGLGEKLFF
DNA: TGTGCCAGCAGTTACTCGAATAGGGGGCTTGGTGAAAAACTGTTTTTT

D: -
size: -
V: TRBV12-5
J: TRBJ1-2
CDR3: CASGLTTSRGYTF
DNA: TGTGCTAGTGGTTTGACAACGTCTAGGGGCTACACCTTC

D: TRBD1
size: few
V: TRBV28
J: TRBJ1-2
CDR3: CASSSTGEVTF
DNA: TGTGCCAGCAGTTCGACAGGGGAGGTCACCTTC

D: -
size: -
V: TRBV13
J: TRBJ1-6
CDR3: CASSFGVGPGSPLHF
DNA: TGTGCCAGCAGCTTTGGTGTGGGTCCGGGTTCACCCCTCCACTTT

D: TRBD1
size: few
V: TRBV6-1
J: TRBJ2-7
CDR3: CASRGTGGDEQYF
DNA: TGTGCCAGCCGAGGGACAGGGGGCGACGAGCAGTACTTC

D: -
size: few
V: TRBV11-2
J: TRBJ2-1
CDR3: CASSLDPGTYNEQFF
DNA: TGTGCCAGCAGCTTAGATCCGGGGACCTACAATGAGCAGTTCTTC

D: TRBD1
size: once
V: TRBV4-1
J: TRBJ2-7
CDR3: CASSQLGGVGTGDEQYF
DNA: TGCGCCAGCAGCCAACTAGGGGGGGTTGGGACAGGGGACGAGCAGTACTTC

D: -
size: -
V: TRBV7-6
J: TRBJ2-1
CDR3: CASRSGTGTYNEQFF
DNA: TGTGCCAGCAGAAGCGGGACAGGAACCTACAATGAGCAGTTCTTC

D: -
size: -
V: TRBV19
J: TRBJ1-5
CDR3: CASNGGHRNQPQHF
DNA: TGTGCCAGTAACGGCGGACATCGCAATCAGCCCCAGCATTTT

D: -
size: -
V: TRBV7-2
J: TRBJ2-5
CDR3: CASSPSAGLQETQYF
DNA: TGTGCCAGCAGCCCCTCGGCGGGGCTACAAGAGACCCAGTACTTC

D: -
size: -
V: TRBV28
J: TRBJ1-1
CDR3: CASRGGVEAFF
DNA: TGTGCCAGCAGGGGGGGAGTTGAAGCTTTCTTT